There are many counts of the clone carrying this T cell receptor (beta chain). What it recognizes is unknown. The entry originates in a study of regulatory T cells in long-lasting Graves disease. Looking at the study overall: Antithyroid drug exposure in newly diagnosed Graves' patients had lasted under 3 months.

Study-level points and caveats: Newly diagnosed patients shared about a thousand public clonotypes; persistent patients shared approximately 2,900. Segments TRBV28, TRBJ1-2 and TRBJ2-5 showed preferential usage in persistent disease.

Arm-PCR of CDR3 regions and iRepertoire HTBI primers were the basis on which TCR beta libraries were built. MiXCR, applied by TCRdb to the multiplex PCR reads, yields one record per CDR3 protein. Among just over 600,000 distinct CDR3 sequences listed, about 16% were seen once. The CDR3 runs 13 residues. Germline CDR1 is SGHTA and CDR2 is FQGNSA. Trimming took off 3 bases at V and 3 bases at J, with 8 bases between the two ends. Time point specified: newly diagnosed GD, antithyroid drugs for less than 3 months. From PBMCs, RNA was extracted and then used to make the TCR library. These data were also reused for a study on T cells in Graves' hyperthyroidism and ophthalmopathy. That investigation notes: TCR CDR3 regions were first amplified by RT-PCR with HTBI primers.

The rearrangement uses TRBV7-2 and TRBJ2-5, with D unresolved. The input for sequencing was peripheral blood mononuclear cells (PBMCs), taken at new diagnosis, from a patient treated with antithyroid drugs. The receptor's source is a young woman with Graves disease. The CDR3 sequence: CASSFSAEETQYF. For the CDR3, the DNA is TGTGCCAGCAGCTTTAGTGCGGAAGAGACCCAGTACTTC.